This T cell receptor beta chain was documented in a study of response to subunit inactivated influenza vaccine. Whole-study findings and limits: The authors offered the suggestion that each seasonal influenza vaccination recruits few new T cells.

As regards this clonotype: Its antigen is as yet unknown.

Via MiXCR, TCRdb re-called the RT-PCR reads, giving one row per CDR3 protein. The data show about 650,000 distinct CDR3 sequences, roughly 14% seen once. Trimming took 3 bases from V and 3 from J, leaving 10 bases between them. The germline gives CDR1 SGHRS, CDR2 YFSETQ. This CDR3 is 15 amino acids long. The source is a man aged 45 to 65 who received an inactivated influenza vaccine. The V call is TRBV5-1, the J call TRBJ2-6; no clear D. This material consisted of PBMCs from blood, taken approximately 13 days after vaccination. In DNA, the CDR3 is TGCGCCAGCAGCTCCGACGTTTTTGGGGCCAACGTCCTGACTTTC. This translates into CASSSDVFGANVLTF.